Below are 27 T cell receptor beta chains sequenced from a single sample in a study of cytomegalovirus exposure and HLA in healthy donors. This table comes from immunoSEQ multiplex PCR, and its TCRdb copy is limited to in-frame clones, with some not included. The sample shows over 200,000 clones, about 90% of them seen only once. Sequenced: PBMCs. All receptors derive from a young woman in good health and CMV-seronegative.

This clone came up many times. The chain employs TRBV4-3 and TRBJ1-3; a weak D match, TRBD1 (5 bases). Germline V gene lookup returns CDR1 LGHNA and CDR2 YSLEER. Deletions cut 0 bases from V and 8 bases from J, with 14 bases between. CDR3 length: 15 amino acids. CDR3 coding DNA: TGCGCCAGCAGCCAAGACGCAGGGCCTCTTGACACCATATATTTT. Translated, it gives CASSQDAGPLDTIYF.

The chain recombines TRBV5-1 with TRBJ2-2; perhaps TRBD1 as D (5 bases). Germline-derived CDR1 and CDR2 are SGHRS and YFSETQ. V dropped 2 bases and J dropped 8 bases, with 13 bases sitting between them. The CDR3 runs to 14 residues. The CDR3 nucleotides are TGCGCCAGCAGCTTAGGACACGAAGGGGGGGAGCTGTTTTTT. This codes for CASSLGHEGGELFF.

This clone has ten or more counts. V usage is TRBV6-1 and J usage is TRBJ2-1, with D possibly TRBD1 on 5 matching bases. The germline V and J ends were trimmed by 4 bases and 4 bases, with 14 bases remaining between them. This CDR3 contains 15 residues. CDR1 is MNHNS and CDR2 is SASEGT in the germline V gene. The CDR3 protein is CASSGDRPAYNEQFF. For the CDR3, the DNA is TGTGCCAGCAGTGGTGACAGACCCGCGTACAATGAGCAGTTCTTC.

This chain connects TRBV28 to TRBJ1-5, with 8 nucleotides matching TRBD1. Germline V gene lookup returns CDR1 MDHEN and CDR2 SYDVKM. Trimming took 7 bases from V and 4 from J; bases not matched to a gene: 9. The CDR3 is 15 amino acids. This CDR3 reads CASTAGRTGNQPQHF. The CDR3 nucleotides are TGTGCCAGCACCGCCGGGAGGACAGGGAATCAGCCCCAGCATTTT.

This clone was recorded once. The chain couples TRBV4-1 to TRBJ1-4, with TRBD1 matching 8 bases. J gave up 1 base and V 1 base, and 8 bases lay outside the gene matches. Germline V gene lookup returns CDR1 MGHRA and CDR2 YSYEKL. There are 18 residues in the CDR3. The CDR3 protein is CASSQAPGGAGTNEKLFF. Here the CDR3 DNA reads TGCGCCAGCAGCCAAGCCCCAGGGGGCGCGGGAACTAATGAAAAACTGTTTTTT.

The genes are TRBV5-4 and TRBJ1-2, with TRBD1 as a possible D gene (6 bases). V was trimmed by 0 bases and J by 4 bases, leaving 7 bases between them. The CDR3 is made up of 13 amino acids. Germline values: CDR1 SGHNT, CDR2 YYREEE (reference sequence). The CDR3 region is CASSLEGGYGYTF. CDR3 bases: TGTGCCAGCAGCTTGGAAGGGGGCTATGGCTACACCTTC.

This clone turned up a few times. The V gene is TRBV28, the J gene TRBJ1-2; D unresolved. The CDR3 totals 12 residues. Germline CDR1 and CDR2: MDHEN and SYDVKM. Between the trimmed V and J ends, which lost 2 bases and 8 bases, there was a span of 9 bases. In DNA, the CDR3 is TGTGCCAGCAGTTTAAGGAGTAGAGGCTACACCTTC. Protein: CASSLRSRGYTF.

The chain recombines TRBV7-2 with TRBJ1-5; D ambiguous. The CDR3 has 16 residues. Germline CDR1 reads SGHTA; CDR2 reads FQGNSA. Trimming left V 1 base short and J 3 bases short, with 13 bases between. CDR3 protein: CASSLVYRESNQPQHF. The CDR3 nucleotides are TGTGCCAGCAGCTTAGTGTACCGGGAATCCAATCAGCCCCAGCATTTT.

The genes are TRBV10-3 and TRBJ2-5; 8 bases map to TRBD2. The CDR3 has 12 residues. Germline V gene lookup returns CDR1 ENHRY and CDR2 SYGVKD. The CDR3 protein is CWCGRYQETQYF. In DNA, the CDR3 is TGTTGGTGCGGGAGGTACCAAGAGACCCAGTACTTC.

The chain's CDR3 is CASSTAETQYF. DNA for the CDR3: TGTGCCAGCAGTACAGCAGAGACCCAGTACTTC. The rearrangement links TRBV5-6 to TRBJ2-5; D is unclear. The germline CDR1 and CDR2 sequences are SGHDT and YYEEEE. Trimming cost V 5 bases and J 4 bases, with 6 bases left between them. The CDR3 is made up of 11 amino acids.

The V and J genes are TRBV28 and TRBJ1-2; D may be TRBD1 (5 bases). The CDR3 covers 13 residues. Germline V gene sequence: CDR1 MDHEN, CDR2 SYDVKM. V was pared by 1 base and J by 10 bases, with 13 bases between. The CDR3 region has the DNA TGTGCCAGCAGTTTATCCCGCGACAGTTCCTACACCTTC. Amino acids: CASSLSRDSSYTF.

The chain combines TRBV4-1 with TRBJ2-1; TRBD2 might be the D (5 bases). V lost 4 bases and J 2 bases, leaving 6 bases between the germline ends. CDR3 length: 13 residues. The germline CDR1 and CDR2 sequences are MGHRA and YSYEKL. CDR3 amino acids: CASSPGTYNEQFF. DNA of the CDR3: TGCGCCAGCAGCCCCGGGACCTACAATGAGCAGTTCTTC.

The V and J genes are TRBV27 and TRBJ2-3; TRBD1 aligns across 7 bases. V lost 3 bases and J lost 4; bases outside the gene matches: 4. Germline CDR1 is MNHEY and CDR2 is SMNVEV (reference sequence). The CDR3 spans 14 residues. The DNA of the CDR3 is TGTGCCAGCAGTTTGAACAGGGGCGCAGATACGCAGTATTTT. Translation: CASSLNRGADTQYF.

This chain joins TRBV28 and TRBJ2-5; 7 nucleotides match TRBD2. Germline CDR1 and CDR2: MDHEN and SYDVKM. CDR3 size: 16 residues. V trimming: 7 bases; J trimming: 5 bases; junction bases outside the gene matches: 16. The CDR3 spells CASNEMRGTVVETQYF. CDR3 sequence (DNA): TGTGCCAGCAACGAGATGCGGGGGACGGTTGTGGAGACCCAGTACTTC.

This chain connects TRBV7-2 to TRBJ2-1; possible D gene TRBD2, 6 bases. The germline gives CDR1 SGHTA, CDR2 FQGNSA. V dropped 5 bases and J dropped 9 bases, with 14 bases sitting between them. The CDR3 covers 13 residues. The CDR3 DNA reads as TGTGCCAGCAGCACCTGGGACTCTGGTGAGCAGTTCTTC. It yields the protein CASSTWDSGEQFF.

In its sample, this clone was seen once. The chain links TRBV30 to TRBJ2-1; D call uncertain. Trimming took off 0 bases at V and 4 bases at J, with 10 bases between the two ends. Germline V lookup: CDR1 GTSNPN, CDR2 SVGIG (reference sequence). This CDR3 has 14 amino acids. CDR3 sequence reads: CAWSVPDSYNEQFF. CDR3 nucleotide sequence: TGTGCCTGGAGTGTCCCCGACTCGTACAATGAGCAGTTCTTC.

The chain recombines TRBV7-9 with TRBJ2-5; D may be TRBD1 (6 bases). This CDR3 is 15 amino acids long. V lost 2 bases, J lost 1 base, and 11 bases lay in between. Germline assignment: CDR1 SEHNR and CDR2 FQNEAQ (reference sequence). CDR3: CASSLQDSVQETQYF. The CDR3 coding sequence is TGTGCCAGCAGCTTACAGGACAGCGTCCAAGAGACCCAGTACTTC.

CDR3 in amino acids: CASSSIGVSTEAFF. The CDR3 DNA reads as TGTGCCAGCAGCTCCATTGGAGTATCCACTGAAGCTTTCTTT. The chain carries TRBV5-8 and TRBJ1-1, with D uncertain. Germline V gives CDR1 SGHTS, CDR2 YDEGEE. The CDR3 totals 14 residues. With 3 bases removed from V and 4 bases from J, the gap between germline ends came to 13 bases. Drawing the rest from reference TRBV5-8 and TRBJ1-1, the complete variable domain is EAGVTQSPTHLIKTRGQQATLRCSPISGHTSVYWYQQALGLGLQFLLWYDEGEERNRGNFPPRFSGRQFPNYSSELNVNALELEDSALYLCASSSIGVSTEAFFGQGTRLTVV.

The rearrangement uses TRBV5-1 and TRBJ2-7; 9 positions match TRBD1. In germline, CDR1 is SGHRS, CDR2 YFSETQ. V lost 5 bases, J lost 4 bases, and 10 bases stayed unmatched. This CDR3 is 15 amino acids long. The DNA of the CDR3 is TGCGCCAGCAGGGATCCGGGACAGGGTGGGTACGAGCAGTACTTC. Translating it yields CASRDPGQGGYEQYF.

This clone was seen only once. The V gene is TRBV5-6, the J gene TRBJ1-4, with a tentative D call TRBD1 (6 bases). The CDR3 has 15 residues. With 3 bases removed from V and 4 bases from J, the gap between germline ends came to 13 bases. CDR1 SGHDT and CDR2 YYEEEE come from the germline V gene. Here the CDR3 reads CASSYRGSRNEKLFF. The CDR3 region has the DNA TGTGCCAGCAGCTATAGGGGGAGTCGTAATGAAAAACTGTTTTTT.

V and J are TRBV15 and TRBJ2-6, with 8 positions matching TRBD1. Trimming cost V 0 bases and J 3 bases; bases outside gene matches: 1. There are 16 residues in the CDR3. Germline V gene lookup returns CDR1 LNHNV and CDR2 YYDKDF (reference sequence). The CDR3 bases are TGTGCCACCAGCAGAGAGGACAGGGATGGGGCCAACGTCCTGACTTTC. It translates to CATSREDRDGANVLTF.

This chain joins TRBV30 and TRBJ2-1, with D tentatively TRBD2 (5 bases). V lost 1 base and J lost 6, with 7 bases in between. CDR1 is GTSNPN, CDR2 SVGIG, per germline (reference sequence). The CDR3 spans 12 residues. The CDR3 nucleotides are TGTGCCTGGAGTGGGACTCTCAATGAGCAGTTCTTC. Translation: CAWSGTLNEQFF.

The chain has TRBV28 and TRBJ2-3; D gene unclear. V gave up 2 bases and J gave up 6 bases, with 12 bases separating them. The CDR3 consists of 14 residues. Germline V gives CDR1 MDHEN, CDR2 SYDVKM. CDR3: CASSLVIRGDTQYF. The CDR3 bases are TGTGCCAGCAGTTTAGTAATCCGCGGCGATACGCAGTATTTT.

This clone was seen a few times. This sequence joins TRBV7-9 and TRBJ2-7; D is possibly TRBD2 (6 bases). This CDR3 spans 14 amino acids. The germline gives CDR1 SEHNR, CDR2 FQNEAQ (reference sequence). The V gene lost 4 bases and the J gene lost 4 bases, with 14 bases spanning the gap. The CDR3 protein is CASSSPGSEYEQYF. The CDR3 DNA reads TGTGCCAGCAGCTCCCCCGGGAGTGAGTACGAGCAGTACTTC.

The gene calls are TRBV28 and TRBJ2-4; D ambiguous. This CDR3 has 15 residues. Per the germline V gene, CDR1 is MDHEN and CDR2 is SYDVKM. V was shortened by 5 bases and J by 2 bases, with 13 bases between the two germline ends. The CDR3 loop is CASSPSDTSKNIQYF. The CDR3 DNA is TGTGCCAGCAGTCCCTCTGACACGTCCAAAAACATTCAGTACTTC.

CDR3 in DNA: TGCGCCAGCAGCCCGTTAAGCGGAAACACCGGGGAGCTGTTTTTT. Its protein is CASSPLSGNTGELFF. V is TRBV5-1 and J is TRBJ2-2; possible D gene TRBD2, 5 bases. Per germline, CDR1 SGHRS and CDR2 YFSETQ. There are 15 residues in the CDR3. The V end was cut by 4 bases, the J end by 2 bases, with 12 bases between.

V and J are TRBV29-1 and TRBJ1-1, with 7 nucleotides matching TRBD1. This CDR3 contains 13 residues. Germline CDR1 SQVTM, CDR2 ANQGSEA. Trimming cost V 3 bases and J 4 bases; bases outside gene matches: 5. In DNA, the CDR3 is TGCAGCGTTGAGGGACAGAGCATCACTGAAGCTTTCTTT. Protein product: CSVEGQSITEAFF. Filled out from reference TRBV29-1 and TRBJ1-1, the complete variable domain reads SAVISQKPSRDICQRGTSLTIQCQVDSQVTMMFWYRQQPGQSLTLIATANQGSEATYESGFVIDKFPISRPNLTFSTLTVSNMSPEDSSIYLCSVEGQSITEAFFGQGTRLTVV.